This T cell receptor beta chain was recovered during a study of T cells in localized non-small cell lung cancer. V was clipped by 2 bases and J by 2 bases; unmatched bases: 7. Germline loops: CDR1 SEHNR, CDR2 FQNEAQ (reference sequence). This CDR3 comprises 16 residues. To note about this clone: Its target is unknown.

Study findings and constraints: Clonality peaked in uninvolved adjacent lung rather than tumor.

The table came from immunoSEQ multiplex PCR; TCRdb's copy has only in-frame clones and leaves some out. The data hold tens of thousands of clones, with 87% observed a single time. The source was PBMCs, collected before any cancer treatment. This sequence originates from a man aged 35-69 years with stage II squamous cell lung carcinoma. The V call is TRBV7-9, the J call TRBJ2-5; TRBD1 matches at 8 bases. CDR3 sequence reads: CASSLLGQEPQETQYF. In DNA form, the CDR3 reads TGTGCCAGCAGCTTACTGGGACAGGAACCTCAAGAGACCCAGTACTTC.